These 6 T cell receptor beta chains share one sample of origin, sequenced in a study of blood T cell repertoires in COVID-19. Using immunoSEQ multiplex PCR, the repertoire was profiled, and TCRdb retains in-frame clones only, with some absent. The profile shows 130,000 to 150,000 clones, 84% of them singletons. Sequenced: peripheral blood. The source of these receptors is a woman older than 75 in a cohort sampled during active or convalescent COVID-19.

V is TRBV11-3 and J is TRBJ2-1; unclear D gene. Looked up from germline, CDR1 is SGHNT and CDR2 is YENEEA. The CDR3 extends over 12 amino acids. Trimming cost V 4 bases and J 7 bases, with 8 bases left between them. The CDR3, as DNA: TGTGCCAGCAGCTCCCAGGCTAATGAGCAGTTCTTC. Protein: CASSSQANEQFF.

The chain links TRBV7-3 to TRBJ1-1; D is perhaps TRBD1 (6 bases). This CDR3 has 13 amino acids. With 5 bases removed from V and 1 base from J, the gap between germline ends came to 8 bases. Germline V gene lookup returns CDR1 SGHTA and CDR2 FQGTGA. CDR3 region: CASSKDRNTEAFF. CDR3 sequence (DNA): TGTGCCAGCAGCAAGGACAGGAACACTGAAGCTTTCTTT.

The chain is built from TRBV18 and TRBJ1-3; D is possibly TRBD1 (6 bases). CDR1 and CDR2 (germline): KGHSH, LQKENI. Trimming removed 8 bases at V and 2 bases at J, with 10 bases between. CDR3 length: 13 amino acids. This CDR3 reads CASRGAAGNTIYF. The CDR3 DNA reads TGTGCCAGCCGGGGGGCTGCTGGAAACACCATATATTTT. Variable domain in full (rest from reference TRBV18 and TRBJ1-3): NAGVMQNPRHLVRRRGQEARLRCSPMKGHSHVYWYRQLPEEGLKFMVYLQKENIIDESGMPKERFSAEFPKEGPSILRIQQVVRGDSAAYFCASRGAAGNTIYFGEGSWLTVV.

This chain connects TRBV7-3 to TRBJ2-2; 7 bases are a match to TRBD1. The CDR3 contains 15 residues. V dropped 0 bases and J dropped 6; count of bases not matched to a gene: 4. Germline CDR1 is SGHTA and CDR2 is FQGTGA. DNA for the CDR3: TGTGCCAGCAGCTTAACGTTACAGGGGTCCGGGGAGCTGTTTTTT. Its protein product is CASSLTLQGSGELFF.

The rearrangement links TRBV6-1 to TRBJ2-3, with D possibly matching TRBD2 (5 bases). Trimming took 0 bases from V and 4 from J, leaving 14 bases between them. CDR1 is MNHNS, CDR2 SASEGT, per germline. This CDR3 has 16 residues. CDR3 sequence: CASSEARRLLADTQYF. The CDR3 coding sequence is TGTGCCAGCAGTGAAGCGAGGAGGCTGTTGGCAGATACGCAGTATTTT.

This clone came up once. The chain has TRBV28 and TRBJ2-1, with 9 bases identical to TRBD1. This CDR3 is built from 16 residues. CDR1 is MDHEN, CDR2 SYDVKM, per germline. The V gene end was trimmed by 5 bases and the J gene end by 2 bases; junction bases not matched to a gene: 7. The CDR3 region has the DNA TGTGCCAGCAGTCAGCCGGGACAGGGCACCTACAATGAGCAGTTCTTC. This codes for CASSQPGQGTYNEQFF.